This TCR beta chain was identified during a study of tumor-infiltrating lymphocytes in localized non-small cell lung cancer. A word on this clone: Its target is unknown.

Study findings and constraints: Tumor T-cell fraction from TCR sequencing was not associated with recurrence-free survival (p = 0.61). Technical variation could not be separated from intratumor heterogeneity here.

The V gene's germline CDR1 is MNHEY and CDR2 SVGAGI. This CDR3 region has 15 residues. Trimming took 2 bases from V and 2 from J, leaving 13 bases between them. Libraries were prepared by immunoSEQ multiplex PCR; TCRdb keeps only in-frame clonotypes and omits some of them. Of about 9,900 clones in the sample, over 60% were seen once. This rearrangement joins TRBV6-5 to TRBJ2-7; maybe TRBD1 (6 bases). The sample comprised lung tumor tissue. This TCR derives from a human donor with non-small cell lung cancer. For the CDR3, the DNA is TGTGCCAGCAGTTACGGGCAGGGGCCCACCTACGAGCAGTACTTC. This sequence encodes CASSYGQGPTYEQYF.